The clone carrying this T cell receptor beta chain was recorded only once. Its antigen is currently unknown. A much more abundant neighbour one base away suggests this may be a read error. The data are from a study of molecular identifiers for immune sequencing clone quantification. Study conclusions and caveats: Reports indicate spiked Jurkat TCR RNA from one cell could be found among around 970,000 naive cells.

This CDR3 comprises 13 residues. Germline CDR1 is SQVTM and CDR2 is ANQGSEA. TCRdb used MiXCR to reprocess the PCR reads, holding one entry per CDR3 protein. In the table there are 490,000 or so distinct CDR3 sequences, under 30% of which are singletons. Sorting selected naive CD8 T cells with a CD8+CD4-CCR7+CD45RA+ phenotype. The clonotype originates from a human donor in good health. Some libraries in this study had Jurkat cell RNA spiked in. This chain connects TRBV29-1 to TRBJ2-1; 9 positions agree with TRBD2. The specimen was naive CD8+ T cells from blood, with Jurkat cell RNA spiked in. Subset given: FACS-sorted CD8+CD4-CCR7+CD45RA+ naive T cells. CDR3 sequence: CGVRTSDYNEQFF. The CDR3 nucleotides read TGCGGCGTCCGGACTAGCGACTACAATGAGCAGTTCTTC.